These 28 T cell receptor beta chains originate from one sample sequenced in a study of blood T cell repertoires in COVID-19. Assay used: immunoSEQ multiplex PCR; TCRdb lists only in-frame clones, some missing. The sample holds approximately 150,000 clones, 75% to 90% seen once. Material: peripheral blood. All receptors come from a human donor in a cohort sampled during active COVID-19.

The rearrangement links TRBV6-5 to TRBJ2-3, with 7 bases aligning to TRBD2. The length of the CDR3 is 14 residues. CDR1 is MNHEY and CDR2 is SVGAGI in the germline V gene. J gave up 2 bases and V 7 bases, and 6 bases lay outside the gene matches. As DNA, the CDR3 is TGTGCCAGCAAAGCGGGATGGATCACAGATACGCAGTATTTT. Its translation: CASKAGWITDTQYF.

The chain couples TRBV3-1 (or the pseudogene TRBV3-2) to TRBJ2-3; 9 nucleotides align to TRBD2. Germline V CDR1 and CDR2: LGHDT, YNNKEL (reference sequence). This CDR3 is 15 amino acids long. Trimming cost V 3 bases and J 1 base; bases outside gene matches: 2. The DNA for the CDR3 is TGTGCCAGCAGCCAGGGACTAGCAGGCACAGATACGCAGTATTTT. Its protein product is CASSQGLAGTDTQYF.

This chain joins TRBV2 and TRBJ2-2; a weak D match, TRBD2 (6 bases). CDR3 length equals 15 residues. CDR1 is SNHLY and CDR2 is FYNNEI in the germline V gene. With 8 bases removed from V and 3 bases from J, the gap between germline ends came to 16 bases. The CDR3 DNA reads as TGTGCCAGCCGAAGACGGCGCGGGGACACCGGGGAGCTGTTTTTT. Translated, it gives CASRRRRGDTGELFF.

The chain combines TRBV28 with TRBJ2-1; possible D gene TRBD2, 6 bases. CDR3 length equals 13 residues. The germline V gene has CDR1 MDHEN and CDR2 SYDVKM. V lost 5 bases and J 5 bases, leaving 10 bases between the germline ends. The CDR3 coding sequence is TGTGCCAGCAGTCTTAGCGGAAACAATGAGCAGTTCTTC. This gives the protein CASSLSGNNEQFF.

The chain employs TRBV7-3 and TRBJ2-2, with D unclear. CDR1 and CDR2 from the germline V gene are SGHTA and FQGTGA. Trimming cost V 4 bases and J 7 bases, with 10 bases left between them. This CDR3 has 13 amino acids. The CDR3, as DNA: TGTGCCAGCAGCTCCGTCGGTTACGGGGAGCTGTTTTTT. Encoded protein: CASSSVGYGELFF.

This clone was found once. The CDR3 sequence: CASSPDTNEQFF. For the CDR3, the DNA is TGTGCCAGCAGCCCAGACACCAATGAGCAGTTCTTC. The rearrangement joins TRBV11-1 to TRBJ2-1; no clear D gene. Germline V lookup: CDR1 SGHAT, CDR2 FQDESV (reference sequence). The CDR3 loop spans 12 amino acids. V gave up 5 bases and J gave up 6 bases, with 8 bases separating them.

This clone appeared once. This chain connects TRBV29-1 to TRBJ1-4; tentative D call: TRBD1 (5 bases). Germline CDR1 SQVTM, CDR2 ANQGSEA. This CDR3 spans 12 amino acids. Deletions cut 6 bases from V and 8 bases from J, with 13 bases between. CDR3 sequence: CSVQGQGEKLFF. The CDR3 bases are TGCAGCGTCCAGGGTCAAGGGGAAAAACTGTTTTTT.

The V gene is TRBV7-3, the J gene TRBJ2-2; 8 nucleotides line up with TRBD2. J gave up 5 bases and V 0 bases, and 5 bases lay outside the gene matches. Germline CDR1 SGHTA, CDR2 FQGTGA. The length of the CDR3 is 16 residues. The CDR3 DNA reads as TGTGCCAGCAGCTTAACGGCCAGCGGGAGTACCGGGGAGCTGTTTTTT. The encoded protein is CASSLTASGSTGELFF.

The rearrangement joins TRBV11-2 to TRBJ1-1; D is ambiguous. This CDR3 is 16 amino acids long. Trimming pared 3 bases from V and 6 bases from J, leaving 20 bases between. Germline CDR1 reads SGHAT; CDR2 reads FQNNGV. CDR3 in amino acids: CASSLAPGAQYAEAFF. The CDR3 DNA reads TGTGCCAGCAGCTTGGCCCCCGGAGCCCAATACGCTGAAGCTTTCTTT. Together with reference TRBV11-2 and TRBJ1-1, the CDR3 gives the full variable domain: EAGVAQSPRYKIIEKRQSVAFWCNPISGHATLYWYQQILGQGPKLLIQFQNNGVVDDSQLPKDRFSAERLKGVDSTLKIQPAKLEDSAVYLCASSLAPGAQYAEAFFGQGTRLTVV.

The J gene is TRBJ1-5, the V gene TRBV13; 9 nucleotides line up with TRBD1. The CDR3 is 17 residues long. Germline-derived CDR1 and CDR2 are PRHDT and FYEKMQ (reference sequence). After removal of 5 bases from V and 5 bases from J, the junction contained 13 bases not matched to a gene. The DNA of the CDR3 is TGTGCCAGCAGCCCCCCGGGACAGGGTTTAAAGGATCAGCCCCAGCATTTT. It translates to CASSPPGQGLKDQPQHF.

The chain combines TRBV18 with TRBJ2-4, with D perhaps TRBD2 (6 bases). The V gene's germline CDR1 is KGHSH and CDR2 LQKENI. The CDR3 consists of 14 residues. Trimming took off 3 bases at V and 9 bases at J, with 15 bases between the two ends. CDR3: CASSPRTAGSIQYF. CDR3 nucleotides: TGTGCCAGCTCACCGCGGACCGCCGGGAGCATTCAGTACTTC.

V usage is TRBV28 and J usage is TRBJ2-3, with 10 positions matching TRBD1. V lost 6 bases to trimming and J lost 4 bases; unmatched junction nucleotides: 10. The CDR3 extends over 16 amino acids. Germline V gene lookup returns CDR1 MDHEN and CDR2 SYDVKM. The DNA for the CDR3 is TGTGCCAGCAGCAGACCGGGACAGGGGAACCCAGATACGCAGTATTTT. Its translation: CASSRPGQGNPDTQYF.

The rearrangement joins TRBV10-3 to TRBJ1-2; D call uncertain. Germline V gene lookup returns CDR1 ENHRY and CDR2 SYGVKD. The CDR3 is made up of 15 amino acids. The germline V and J ends were trimmed by 8 bases and 1 base, with 17 bases remaining between them. Here the CDR3 reads CAIGWARMNNYGYTF. The CDR3 region has the DNA TGTGCCATCGGGTGGGCCCGGATGAATAACTATGGCTACACCTTC.

The chain has TRBV18 and TRBJ2-1; 9 nucleotides align to TRBD2. CDR3 length: 15 residues. Looked up from germline, CDR1 is KGHSH and CDR2 is LQKENI. The J segment lost 12 bases and the V segment lost 3 bases, leaving 12 bases of the junction unmatched. The chain's CDR3 is CASSPSLAGKEGQFF. In DNA, the CDR3 is TGTGCCAGCTCACCCTCCCTAGCGGGAAAGGAGGGGCAGTTCTTC.

This rearrangement joins TRBV10-3 to TRBJ2-1, with 7 bases lining up with TRBD2. There are 14 residues in the CDR3. Germline V gene sequence: CDR1 ENHRY, CDR2 SYGVKD. Trimming cost V 9 bases and J 9 bases; bases outside gene matches: 14. The CDR3 here is CAMAGEPLQGEQFF. The DNA of the CDR3 is TGTGCCATGGCGGGGGAGCCCCTCCAGGGTGAGCAGTTCTTC.

The V gene is TRBV5-8, the J gene TRBJ2-3; 7 bases are a match to TRBD2. Germline V gives CDR1 SGHTS, CDR2 YDEGEE. The CDR3 consists of 16 residues. The J segment lost 6 bases and the V segment lost 0 bases, leaving 10 bases of the junction unmatched. CDR3: CASSLGVAGPRDTQYF. The CDR3 DNA reads TGTGCCAGCAGCTTGGGAGTAGCGGGTCCGCGGGATACGCAGTATTTT.

V usage is TRBV6-5 and J usage is TRBJ2-3, with a weak D call TRBD2 (7 bases). The CDR3 extends over 14 amino acids. CDR1 MNHEY and CDR2 SVGAGI come from the germline V gene. Trimming pared 6 bases from V and 5 bases from J, leaving 15 bases between. The CDR3 here is CASRVPGGGDTQYF. The CDR3 nucleotides are TGTGCCAGCAGAGTCCCGGGGGGCGGAGATACGCAGTATTTT.

This chain connects TRBV25-1 to TRBJ2-7, with 8 bases lining up with TRBD1. Germline V lookup: CDR1 MGHDK, CDR2 SYGVNS. CDR3 size: 14 residues. After removal of 7 bases from V and 6 bases from J, the junction contained 11 bases not matched to a gene. The CDR3 coding sequence is TGTGCCAGCACCGAGGGAACAGGGGGAGGCGAGCAGTACTTC. Translating it yields CASTEGTGGGEQYF.

In its sample, this clone was seen a few times. The chain is built from TRBV5-1 and TRBJ2-7; a possible D gene is TRBD1 (6 bases). Germline loops: CDR1 SGHRS, CDR2 YFSETQ. CDR3 size: 14 residues. Trimming cost V 7 bases and J 0 bases, with 14 bases left between them. DNA of the CDR3: TGCGCCAGCCGTCGACCGGACAGCTCCTACGAGCAGTACTTC. It yields the protein CASRRPDSSYEQYF.

The chain combines TRBV24-1 with TRBJ2-3; no clear D. V was shortened by 7 bases and J by 1 base, with 8 bases between the two germline ends. CDR3 length equals 13 residues. Germline V gives CDR1 KGHDR, CDR2 SFDVKD. CDR3 sequence: CATRESGTDTQYF. The CDR3 DNA sequence: TGTGCCACCAGGGAAAGCGGCACAGATACGCAGTATTTT.

CDR3 loop: CASSPTGDSQETQYF. The CDR3 nucleotides are TGTGCCAGCAGCCCGACGGGAGATAGCCAAGAGACCCAGTACTTC. The genes are TRBV5-4 and TRBJ2-5; possibly TRBD2 for D (6 bases). The CDR3 length is 15 residues. Per germline, CDR1 SGHNT and CDR2 YYREEE (reference sequence). Deletions cut 4 bases from V and 1 base from J, with 14 bases between.

This chain connects TRBV10-3 to TRBJ2-5, with 7 bases lining up with TRBD1. Germline CDR1 is ENHRY and CDR2 is SYGVKD. The V segment lost 11 bases and the J segment 5 bases; nucleotides outside the gene matches: 8. The CDR3 runs 12 residues. The CDR3 loop reads CAASDRVETQYF. DNA of the CDR3: TGTGCCGCGAGCGACAGGGTCGAGACCCAGTACTTC.

The genes are TRBV29-1 and TRBJ2-7; possible D gene TRBD1, 5 bases. This CDR3 comprises 11 residues. The V gene lost 7 bases and the J gene lost 5 bases, with 12 bases spanning the gap. From germline, CDR1 is SQVTM and CDR2 ANQGSEA. CDR3 nucleotide sequence: TGCAGCGCACGGCAGGACAACGAGCAGTACTTC. Its protein product is CSARQDNEQYF.

The chain uses TRBV2 and TRBJ2-3; 14 positions match TRBD2. Germline loops: CDR1 SNHLY, CDR2 FYNNEI. The CDR3 has 18 amino acids. The ends lost 7 bases at V and 3 bases at J; junction bases unmatched: 12. Written as DNA, the CDR3 is TGTGCCAGCACCTACCGACTAGCGGGAGGGCCGAGGACAGATACGCAGTATTTT. Encoded protein: CASTYRLAGGPRTDTQYF.

This clone was recorded once. The gene calls are TRBV7-2 and TRBJ2-4; TRBD2 matches 8 bases. Germline CDR1 and CDR2: SGHTA and FQGNSA. The CDR3 contains 17 residues. Germline trimming cut 5 bases from V and 5 bases from J; bases unmatched to any gene: 14. The CDR3 protein is CASSDPLAGGGENIQYF. CDR3 bases: TGTGCCAGCAGCGATCCCCTCGCGGGAGGCGGGGAAAACATTCAGTACTTC.

V and J are TRBV5-6 and TRBJ1-4; the D gene is possibly TRBD1 (5 bases). V lost 7 bases and J lost 7, with 20 bases in between. The CDR3 length is 15 residues. Germline CDR1 reads SGHDT; CDR2 reads YYEEEE. The CDR3 nucleotides are TGTGCCAGCTCGCCAGGGTGGGGGACTGGTGAAAAACTGTTTTTT. This codes for CASSPGWGTGEKLFF.

CDR3 protein: CASSLGHARANYGYTF. CDR3 bases: TGTGCCAGTAGTCTAGGCCATGCGAGAGCTAACTATGGCTACACCTTC. This chain uses TRBV19 with TRBJ1-2; D not certain. Germline V gene data show CDR1 as LNHDA and CDR2 as SQIVND (reference sequence). Trimming removed 5 bases at V and 0 bases at J, with 16 bases between. The CDR3 sequence is 16 residues long.

This chain uses TRBV19 with TRBJ1-3; 9 bases match TRBD1. V was pared by 6 bases and J by 3 bases, with 6 bases of the junction left unmatched. This CDR3 region has 15 residues. CDR1 LNHDA and CDR2 SQIVND come from the germline V gene (reference sequence). CDR3 protein: CASSRDREFGNTIYF. CDR3 coding DNA: TGTGCCAGTAGCCGGGACAGGGAATTTGGAAACACCATATATTTT.